Shown below are 5 T cell receptor beta chains from a single sample sequenced in a study of T cell responses to AZD1222 COVID-19 vaccine. Profiled with immunoSEQ multiplex PCR; TCRdb holds only in-frame clones, not every one. The table shows approximately 110,000 clones, with approximately 89% occurring only once. The material was peripheral blood, obtained on day 0 of AZD1222 vaccination. The source is an adult in good health.

The chain combines TRBV7-2 with TRBJ2-5; TRBD2 matches 8 bases. The CDR3 extends over 15 amino acids. Germline assignment: CDR1 SGHTA and CDR2 FQGNSA. The ends lost 2 bases at V and 3 bases at J; junction bases unmatched: 5. The CDR3 region is CASSLIAGGKETQYF. CDR3 coding DNA: TGTGCCAGCAGCTTAATTGCGGGGGGCAAAGAGACCCAGTACTTC.

This clone was detected only once. This chain joins TRBV7-2 and TRBJ1-4, with D uncertain. Germline CDR1 and CDR2: SGHTA and FQGNSA. With 5 bases removed from V and 4 bases from J, the gap between germline ends came to 8 bases. There are 13 residues in the CDR3. The CDR3: CASSPRLNEKLFF. For the CDR3, the DNA is TGTGCCAGCAGCCCCAGACTTAATGAAAAACTGTTTTTT.

The chain links TRBV11-2 to TRBJ2-7; TRBD2 agrees at 9 bases. CDR1 and CDR2 from the germline V gene are SGHAT and FQNNGV. The V segment lost 5 bases and the J segment 2 bases; nucleotides outside the gene matches: 7. The CDR3 totals 15 residues. The CDR3 sequence: CASSASGVPTYEQYF. DNA of the CDR3: TGTGCCAGCAGCGCTAGCGGGGTACCAACCTACGAGCAGTACTTC.

The rearrangement links TRBV19 to TRBJ1-1; a weak D match, TRBD1 (5 bases). The V end lost 1 base, the J end lost 2 bases, and 8 bases lay between the germline ends. CDR1 is LNHDA and CDR2 is SQIVND in the germline V gene (reference sequence). The CDR3 spans 14 residues. CDR3 in DNA: TGTGCCAGTAGTATAGGGGGGTACAACACTGAAGCTTTCTTT. Its protein product is CASSIGGYNTEAFF.

This clone was counted only a few times. V is TRBV13 and J is TRBJ2-1; D not certain. Germline V gene sequence: CDR1 PRHDT, CDR2 FYEKMQ (reference sequence). V shed 0 bases and J shed 0 bases, with 6 bases lying between them. The CDR3 loop spans 15 amino acids. CDR3 region: CASSLGWVSYNEQFF. CDR3 in DNA: TGTGCCAGCAGCTTAGGGTGGGTCTCCTACAATGAGCAGTTCTTC.